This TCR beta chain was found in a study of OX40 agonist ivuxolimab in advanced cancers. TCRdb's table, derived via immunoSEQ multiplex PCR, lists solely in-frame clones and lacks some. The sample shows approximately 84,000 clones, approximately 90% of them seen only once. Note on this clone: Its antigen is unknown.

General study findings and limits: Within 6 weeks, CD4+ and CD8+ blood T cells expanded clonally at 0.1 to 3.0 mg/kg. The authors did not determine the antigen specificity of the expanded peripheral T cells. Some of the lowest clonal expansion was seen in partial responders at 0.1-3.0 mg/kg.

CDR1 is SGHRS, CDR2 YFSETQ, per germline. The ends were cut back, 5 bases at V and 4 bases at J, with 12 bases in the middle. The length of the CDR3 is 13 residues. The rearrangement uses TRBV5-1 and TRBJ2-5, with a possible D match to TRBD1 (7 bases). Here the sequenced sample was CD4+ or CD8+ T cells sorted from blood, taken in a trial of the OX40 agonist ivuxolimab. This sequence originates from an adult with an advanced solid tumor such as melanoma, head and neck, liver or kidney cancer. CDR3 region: CASSQGGTETQYF. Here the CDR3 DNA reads TGCGCCAGCAGTCAGGGGGGAACAGAGACCCAGTACTTC. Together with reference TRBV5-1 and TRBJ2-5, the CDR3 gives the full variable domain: KAGVTQTPRYLIKTRGQQVTLSCSPISGHRSVSWYQQTPGQGLQFLFEYFSETQRNKGNFPGRFSGRQFSNSRSEMNVSTLELGDSALYLCASSQGGTETQYFGPGTRLLVL.